This T cell receptor (beta chain) was retrieved from a study of T cells in Graves' hyperthyroidism and ophthalmopathy (dated by TCRdb to between 2018 and 2020). The study in broad terms: Peripheral blood samples were taken at the time of initial diagnosis, prior to any treatment. The approximately 98 discovery patients were randomly divided into training and test sets at a 7:3 ratio. Whether ophthalmopathy could be predicted prospectively was tested in an independent validation cohort made up of under 20 hyperthyroidism patients plus 17 patients who later progressed to ophthalmopathy. The paper reports TCR Vbeta CDR3 sequencing of over 120 peripheral blood samples: 40 to 45 ophthalmopathy, fewer than 80 hyperthyroidism and 17 progressor patients. In about 6 Graves' hyperthyroidism patients, the study also compared T-cell repertoires from thyroid tissue with T-cell repertoires from blood. After blood sampling, hyperthyroidism patients were treated with methimazole at a starting dose of 30 mg daily, and ophthalmopathy patients were treated with high-dose intravenous methylprednisolone. TCR V-J signatures able to tell the groups apart were searched for in a discovery cohort of 95 to 100 patients, of whom 43 had Graves' ophthalmopathy and about 60 had stable Graves' hyperthyroidism. On the study overall, not on this receptor specifically: No statistical method was used to set the sample size in advance, and investigators knew the group allocation. Most expanded thyroid clonotypes (frequency above 0.001) were also found in blood, which suggests that blood repertoires may mirror thyroid immune responses. Ophthalmopathy was separated from stable hyperthyroidism by a 13 V-J signature model, with around 88% sensitivity and 81% to 82% specificity obtained in cross-validation and 80%/75% obtained in testing. In validation, the model predicted progression to ophthalmopathy with approximately 71% sensitivity and 72% to 85% specificity, a median of around 6.6 months before onset.

TCR beta CDR3 regions were amplified from RNA transcripts. For the first round of RT-PCR on the TCR CDR3, the HTBI primer set was used together with the Qiagen OneStep RT-PCR kit. Libraries were constructed in a second round of multiplex PCR, after which size selection and purification were performed. Sequencing of the libraries was done on an Illumina HiSeq2000 using paired-end 100 bp reads. Per the original workflow: SOAPnuke was used to process the raw data, with reads discarded if the reads contained adapters or uncalled bases, had a mean Phred below 15, or lacked an exact constant-primer or identifier match. COPE v1.2.5 was used to merge high-quality paired reads, and clonotypes were defined as unique nucleotide sequences. MiTCR v1.1 was used to align clonotypes to the IMGT TRBV, TRBD and TRBJ reference segments. Analysis was restricted to V-J combinations with a frequency above 0.0001, which covered roughly 99% of repertoires. The TCS score was defined as F50 (clonal expansion) divided by E x V (chaos), with BLOSUM62-based TCRdist calculated between CDR3 peptides within each V-J. Welch's t-statistics and random forest reduced fewer than 600 V-J features to roughly 13, which were used in a naive Bayes classifier (R e1071). TCRdb reprocessed the public reads (quality trimming at Q25 with fastp, clone calling with MiXCR) and kept in-frame beta chains. Rows matching on CDR3 protein sequence are summarized as one entry with the most common DNA and genes. The V and J calls reflect TCRdb's pipeline rather than the authors' work. The sample table lists nearly 600,000 distinct CDR3 sequences, 14% of them with a count of one. The ten top clones hold 5.5% to 7.5% of the sample.

V loses 3 bases, J loses 3 bases, and the germline ends lie 8 bases apart. Inclusive of the bounding cysteine and phenylalanine, the CDR3 is 13 residues long. Solely the CDR3 DNA is kept, with 39 bases framed from the first base. CDR1 and CDR2 are drawn from the germline V gene: SGHDN, FVKESK. The hyperthyroidism patients were between 18 and 65 years old and newly diagnosed, with a disease duration of less than 2 months. Exclusion was applied to patients with uncontrolled infections, other autoimmune diseases, pregnancy or lactation. Diagnoses were based on clinical symptoms, serum thyroxine and TRAb, thyroid ultrasound and orbital computed tomography. Blood from progressor patients was drawn when they were first diagnosed with hyperthyroidism, before any ophthalmopathy symptoms appeared. Ficoll-Paque density gradient centrifugation was used to isolate PBMCs from 8 to 10 ml of fresh peripheral blood. Patients classed as progressors first received a Graves' hyperthyroidism diagnosis and then went on to develop ophthalmopathy during follow-up. Trizol reagent was used to extract total RNA, and RNA quality was then checked on an Agilent 2100 Bioanalyzer.

This clonotype showed up many times. The antigen this receptor binds is unknown. No base qualities exist here, and no much larger clone lies one base off it. The TCR originated in a woman under 40 with Graves' hyperthyroidism that later progressed to Graves' ophthalmopathy. The source material was blood. The rearrangement joined TRBV14 to TRBJ1-2; the D gene lacks a confident call. The DNA sequence reads TGTGCCAGCAGCCACACGTTGGACTATGGCTACACCTTC. The encoded protein is CASSHTLDYGYTF.